One sample yielded the 13 T cell receptor beta chains listed below, sequenced in a study of cytomegalovirus exposure and HLA in healthy donors. Produced via immunoSEQ multiplex PCR; TCRdb's table is partial and in-frame only. The sample lists 250,000 or so clones, roughly nine tenths occurring once. The sample taken for sequencing was PBMCs. These receptor sequences come from a man aged 18 to 30 in good health and CMV-seropositive.

CDR3: CAWSVPRGGRSSYEQYF. The DNA for the CDR3 is TGTGCCTGGAGTGTACCCCGAGGAGGCAGGAGCTCCTACGAGCAGTACTTC. The chain carries TRBV30 and TRBJ2-7; perhaps TRBD2 as D (5 bases). Trimming stripped 0 bases from V and 0 bases from J, with 18 bases between. CDR1 is GTSNPN, CDR2 SVGIG, per germline (reference sequence). The CDR3 runs 17 residues.

The chain combines TRBV10-2 with TRBJ2-1; D is ambiguous. Trimming cost V 2 bases and J 0 bases, with 8 bases left between them. Germline CDR1 WSHSY, CDR2 SAAADI. The CDR3 is 15 residues long. The CDR3 protein is CASSERAPSYNEQFF. The CDR3 nucleotides are TGCGCCAGCAGTGAGAGGGCCCCCTCCTACAATGAGCAGTTCTTC.

This sequence joins TRBV4-2 and TRBJ2-3, with D uncertain. The V end was cut by 3 bases, the J end by 6 bases, with 19 bases between. Germline V gives CDR1 LGHNA, CDR2 YNFKEQ. The CDR3 covers 16 residues. CDR3 amino acids: CASSHPKGTSTDTQYF. The CDR3 nucleotides read TGTGCCAGCAGCCATCCTAAGGGAACTTCTACGGATACGCAGTATTTT.

The chain uses TRBV5-4 and TRBJ1-2; 9 positions agree with TRBD1. Germline V CDR1 and CDR2: SGHNT, YYREEE (reference sequence). The length of the CDR3 is 15 residues. Trimming removed 0 bases from V and 3 bases from J; junction bases left unmatched: 3. As DNA, the CDR3 is TGTGCCAGCAGCTTGGGGACAGGGGTTGACTATGGCTACACCTTC. Translated: CASSLGTGVDYGYTF.

V usage is TRBV29-1 and J usage is TRBJ1-1, with D possibly being TRBD1 (6 bases). The CDR3 spans 13 residues. V lost 6 bases to trimming and J lost 1 base, with 12 bases between them. The V gene's germline CDR1 is SQVTM and CDR2 ANQGSEA. CDR3: CSVAQQGNTEAFF. The CDR3 nucleotides read TGCAGCGTAGCCCAACAGGGGAACACTGAAGCTTTCTTT.

CDR3 amino acids: CASSQPGQGASEQFF. CDR3 coding DNA: TGCGCCAGCAGCCAACCGGGACAGGGGGCTTCGGAGCAGTTCTTC. The V gene is TRBV4-3, the J gene TRBJ2-1, with TRBD1 identical over 12 bases. Germline V gives CDR1 LGHNA, CDR2 YSLEER. The CDR3 length is 15 residues. With 2 bases clipped from V and 10 bases from J, the junction kept 6 bases outside the gene matches.

J is TRBJ2-7 and V is TRBV7-8; TRBD1 aligns across 8 bases. V lost 5 bases, J lost 3 bases, and 9 bases stayed unmatched. The germline gives CDR1 SGHVS, CDR2 FQNEAQ. The CDR3 is 15 residues long. The CDR3 sequence: CASSPGTGSFYEQYF. CDR3 DNA sequence: TGTGCCAGCAGCCCCGGGACAGGAAGCTTCTACGAGCAGTACTTC.

The chain has TRBV30 and TRBJ1-3, with D perhaps matching TRBD1 (5 bases). The CDR3 loop spans 11 amino acids. Germline CDR1 is GTSNPN and CDR2 is SVGIG (reference sequence). Trimming cost V 5 bases and J 4 bases, with 6 bases left between them. The DNA for the CDR3 is TGTGCCTGGGCAGGGGGAAACACCATATATTTT. It codes for CAWAGGNTIYF.

The chain carries TRBV29-1 and TRBJ1-2; D is unclear. The CDR3 runs 11 residues. CDR1 and CDR2 from the germline V gene are SQVTM and ANQGSEA. The V gene lost 6 bases and the J gene lost 4 bases, with 9 bases spanning the gap. The CDR3 region is CSVFGGYGYTF. The CDR3, as DNA: TGCAGCGTGTTCGGAGGCTATGGCTACACCTTC. Based on the CDR3 plus reference TRBV29-1 and TRBJ1-2, the full variable domain is SAVISQKPSRDICQRGTSLTIQCQVDSQVTMMFWYRQQPGQSLTLIATANQGSEATYESGFVIDKFPISRPNLTFSTLTVSNMSPEDSSIYLCSVFGGYGYTFGSGTRLTVV.

V and J are TRBV6-1 and TRBJ1-4, with a tentative D call TRBD1 (6 bases). V shed 8 bases and J shed 6 bases, with 16 bases lying between them. The CDR3 has 14 amino acids. Germline CDR1 reads MNHNS; CDR2 reads SASEGT. CDR3 protein: CASRGGQGHEKLFF. The DNA of the CDR3 is TGTGCCAGCCGGGGGGGGCAGGGCCATGAAAAACTGTTTTTT.

This clone was picked up one time. The chain couples TRBV9 to TRBJ2-1, with D tentatively TRBD1 (6 bases). The CDR3 is 12 amino acids. Trimming took 0 bases from V and 14 from J, leaving 12 bases between them. Germline V gives CDR1 SGDLS, CDR2 YYNGEE. The CDR3 spells CASSVGLQGKFF. The CDR3 DNA is TGTGCCAGCAGCGTAGGTTTACAGGGCAAGTTCTTC.

The CDR3 region has the DNA TGTGCCAGCCGAGGAAGAGCGCGCCAAGAGACCCAGTACTTC. Amino acids: CASRGRARQETQYF. V and J are TRBV27 and TRBJ2-5; no reliable D call. CDR3 length: 14 amino acids. Trimming removed 8 bases at V and 1 base at J, with 14 bases between. Germline CDR1 reads MNHEY; CDR2 reads SMNVEV (reference sequence).

The genes are TRBV6-1 and TRBJ2-6; D unclear. Germline loops: CDR1 MNHNS, CDR2 SASEGT. V was trimmed by 2 bases and J by 1 base, leaving 9 bases between them. The CDR3 consists of 16 residues. For the CDR3, the DNA is TGTGCCAGCAGTGAACGTCTCTCATCTGGGGCCAACGTCCTGACTTTC. The encoded protein is CASSERLSSGANVLTF.